A selection of T cell receptor beta chains follows, all from one sample in a study of graft-versus-host responses after intestinal transplantation. These receptors lack a known antigen. TCRdb keeps only in-frame clones here, not all; method: immunoSEQ multiplex PCR. The sample lists about 90,000 clones, approximately 92% seen once, with 1.1% in the top ten. The source material was unstimulated CD8+ T cells sorted from spleen or lymph node cells, sampled before transplant. The receptor source for this set is a human donor who was the organ donor for an intestinal transplant. Each CDR3 is given with its conserved first and last residue. The order of the fields is clone size, V gene, J gene, D gene, CDR3 protein, CDR3 DNA. D genes are given only for firm matches. Only some rows state a clone size, as once, few, many or a class for expanded clones.

-	TRBV28	TRBJ2-1	TRBD1	CASSLSLSSGTGAANEQFF	TGTGCCAGCAGTTTATCTCTTTCCTCCGGGACAGGGGCGGCCAATGAGCAGTTCTTC
-	TRBV28	TRBJ2-7	TRBD1	CASSKRDRVYEQYF	TGTGCCAGCAGCAAACGGGACAGGGTCTACGAGCAGTACTTC
-	TRBV5-6	TRBJ2-2	TRBD2	CASSWGGTGELFF	TGTGCCAGCAGCTGGGGGGGCACCGGGGAGCTGTTTTTT
once	TRBV4-3	TRBJ2-2	TRBD1	CASSHPGGANVGTGELFF	TGCGCCAGCAGCCATCCAGGGGGCGCAAACGTGGGCACCGGGGAGCTGTTTTTT
-	TRBV5-4	TRBJ2-7	TRBD1	CASSVDRSGEQYF	TGTGCCAGCAGCGTGGACAGGTCCGGCGAGCAGTACTTC
once	TRBV28	TRBJ1-5	-	CASTGIWDQPQHF	TGTGCCAGCACAGGGATTTGGGATCAGCCCCAGCATTTT
-	TRBV29-1	TRBJ1-4	-	CSAAIPATNEKLFF	TGCAGCGCCGCCATCCCAGCAACTAATGAAAAACTGTTTTTT
-	TRBV6-5	TRBJ1-2	TRBD1	CASSYRTGIPYGYTF	TGTGCCAGCAGTTACCGGACAGGGATTCCCTATGGCTACACCTTC
-	TRBV7-6	TRBJ2-3	-	CASSPIGRDTDTQYF	TGTGCCAGCAGCCCGATCGGGCGGGACACAGATACGCAGTATTTT
-	TRBV6-6	TRBJ1-5	-	CASLGGALRDQPQHF	TGTGCCAGTTTAGGGGGGGCCCTCCGGGATCAGCCCCAGCATTTT
-	TRBV5-1	TRBJ1-1	-	CASSPTIRDTEAFF	TGCGCCAGCAGCCCTACAATCAGGGACACTGAAGCTTTCTTT
once	TRBV4-3	TRBJ2-3	-	CASSQEGLAERSTDTQYF	TGCGCCAGCAGCCAAGAGGGGTTAGCGGAGCGGAGCACAGATACGCAGTATTTT
-	TRBV28	TRBJ2-1	TRBD1	CASRHRGVDEQFF	TGTGCCAGCAGACACAGGGGAGTCGATGAGCAGTTCTTC
-	TRBV4-3	TRBJ1-1	-	CASSRRMNTEAFF	TGCGCCAGCAGTAGGAGGATGAACACTGAAGCTTTCTTT
-	TRBV7-3	TRBJ2-2	-	CASSFGTGELFF	TGTGCCAGCAGCTTCGGGACAGGGGAGCTGTTTTTT
-	TRBV19	TRBJ1-5	-	CASSRTGDSNQPQHF	TGTGCCAGTAGTAGGACGGGGGATAGCAATCAGCCCCAGCATTTT
once	TRBV19	TRBJ2-3	-	CASSFVPDTQYF	TGTGCCAGTAGTTTCGTCCCAGATACGCAGTATTTT
-	TRBV9	TRBJ2-1	TRBD2	CASSDLTSGMVDEQFF	TGTGCCAGCAGCGACTTGACTAGCGGGATGGTCGATGAGCAGTTCTTC
-	TRBV28	TRBJ1-1	TRBD1	CASSYMTGRYAFF	TGTGCCAGCAGTTATATGACAGGGAGATATGCTTTCTTT
-	TRBV28	TRBJ2-1	TRBD1	CASSRQGARNEQFF	TGTGCCAGCAGTAGACAGGGGGCGCGCAATGAGCAGTTCTTC
-	TRBV30	TRBJ2-1	-	CAWDAALAHEQFF	TGTGCCTGGGACGCCGCACTAGCCCACGAGCAGTTCTTC
-	TRBV6-5	TRBJ1-1	-	CASSYSREGNTEAFF	TGTGCCAGCAGTTACTCGAGGGAGGGGAACACTGAAGCTTTCTTT
once	TRBV11-3	TRBJ1-1	-	CASSFRGTEAFF	TGTGCCAGCAGCTTTCGAGGCACTGAAGCTTTCTTT
-	TRBV7-2	TRBJ2-5	-	CTSSLTRERETQYF	TGTACCAGCAGCTTGACGAGGGAGAGGGAGACCCAGTACTTC
-	TRBV5-4	TRBJ2-1	TRBD2	CASSPLAGTLEQFF	TGTGCCAGCAGCCCGCTAGCGGGTACTCTAGAGCAGTTCTTC
few	TRBV6-5	TRBJ2-7	-	CASSYRQAREQYF	TGTGCCAGCAGTTACCGACAGGCGAGGGAGCAGTACTTC
-	TRBV6-4	TRBJ2-3	TRBD1	CASSDSQGADTQYF	TGTGCCAGCAGTGACTCCCAGGGGGCAGATACGCAGTATTTT
-	TRBV6-4	TRBJ2-3	-	CASSAGVTDTQYF	TGTGCCAGCAGTGCGGGGGTCACAGATACGCAGTATTTT
-	TRBV28	TRBJ2-1	TRBD2	CASSPLGSGMDNEQFF	TGTGCCAGCAGTCCCCTAGGTAGCGGGATGGACAATGAGCAGTTCTTC
-	TRBV27	TRBJ2-7	-	CASGLGGAHEQYF	TGTGCCAGCGGATTAGGGGGGGCCCACGAGCAGTACTTC
-	TRBV6-1	TRBJ2-7	-	CASSEVLYYEQYF	TGTGCCAGCAGTGAAGTACTGTACTACGAGCAGTACTTC
-	TRBV4-3	TRBJ2-2	-	CASSQVSGGTELFF	TGCGCCAGCAGCCAAGTTAGCGGTGGCACGGAGCTGTTTTTT
-	TRBV4-2	TRBJ1-2	TRBD1	CASEQGEARGGYTF	TGTGCCAGCGAACAGGGGGAGGCCCGGGGTGGCTACACCTTC
-	TRBV6-6	TRBJ1-1	TRBD1	CASSPGQAMNTEAFF	TGTGCCAGCAGCCCTGGACAGGCGATGAACACTGAAGCTTTCTTT
-	TRBV4-3	TRBJ1-2	-	CASSPTTGIGYGYTF	TGCGCCAGCAGCCCGACTACGGGGATCGGCTATGGCTACACCTTC
-	TRBV19	TRBJ1-2	TRBD1	CASGDREANYGYTF	TGTGCCAGTGGGGACAGAGAAGCTAACTATGGCTACACCTTC
-	TRBV19	TRBJ2-7	TRBD1	CASTLTGTGAYEQYF	TGTGCCAGTACCTTAACCGGGACAGGGGCCTACGAGCAGTACTTC
-	TRBV7-8	TRBJ2-2	-	CASSLGTTNTGELFF	TGTGCCAGCAGCTTAGGGACAACGAACACCGGGGAGCTGTTTTTT
-	TRBV7-9	TRBJ2-7	TRBD2	CASSFLAGDYEQYF	TGTGCCAGCAGCTTTTTAGCGGGGGACTACGAGCAGTACTTC
-	TRBV27	TRBJ1-2	TRBD1	CASSLGPGTENYGYTF	TGTGCCAGCAGTTTAGGCCCCGGGACAGAGAACTATGGCTACACCTTC
once	TRBV27	TRBJ2-1	TRBD2	CASRTSGNNEQFF	TGTGCCAGCAGAACTAGCGGGAACAATGAGCAGTTCTTC
-	TRBV6-5	TRBJ1-2	TRBD1	CASSFDRAGYTF	TGTGCCAGCAGTTTTGACAGGGCGGGCTACACCTTC
once	TRBV7-6	TRBJ1-6	-	CASSLQDRHNSPLHF	TGTGCCAGCAGCTTACAGGACAGACATAATTCACCCCTCCACTTT
-	TRBV4-1	TRBJ1-2	-	CASSQDVPGNYGYTF	TGCGCCAGCAGCCAAGACGTTCCGGGGAACTATGGCTACACCTTC
-	TRBV18	TRBJ1-2	-	CASSPPRGEPNYGYTF	TGTGCCAGCTCACCACCGCGCGGGGAACCTAACTATGGCTACACCTTC
-	TRBV28	TRBJ1-1	-	CASSTTGTKLMNTEAFF	TGTGCCAGCAGTACAACCGGGACAAAGCTTATGAACACTGAAGCTTTCTTT
-	TRBV4-1	TRBJ2-7	-	CASSQVFGRWGLGQYF	TGCGCCAGCAGCCAAGTTTTTGGGCGATGGGGACTCGGGCAGTACTTC
-	TRBV6-5	TRBJ2-3	-	CASSYTTRDTQYF	TGTGCCAGCAGTTATACTACCCGAGATACGCAGTATTTT
-	TRBV27	TRBJ2-7	TRBD1	CATGTGVWGEQYF	TGTGCCACCGGGACAGGGGTATGGGGCGAGCAGTACTTC
-	TRBV28	TRBJ2-3	TRBD2	CASSWGDYTDTQYF	TGTGCCAGCAGTTGGGGGGACTACACAGATACGCAGTATTTT
once	TRBV11-3	TRBJ2-1	TRBD2	CASSLDAGGPYNEQFF	TGTGCCAGCAGCTTAGACGCGGGGGGCCCCTACAATGAGCAGTTCTTC
-	TRBV13	TRBJ2-7	TRBD2	CASSPGLAGERPPWDEQYF	TGTGCCAGCAGCCCCGGACTAGCGGGAGAGAGGCCGCCGTGGGACGAGCAGTACTTC
-	TRBV2	TRBJ2-7	TRBD2	CASSGGLAASYEQYF	TGTGCCAGCAGTGGGGGACTAGCGGCGTCCTACGAGCAGTACTTC
-	TRBV28	TRBJ2-7	TRBD2	CASSWTSGAYEQYF	TGTGCCAGCAGTTGGACTAGCGGGGCCTACGAGCAGTACTTC
-	TRBV7-9	TRBJ2-3	TRBD2	CASSSPLAGITDTQYF	TGTGCCAGCAGCTCTCCGTTAGCGGGAATCACAGATACGCAGTATTTT
once	TRBV5-8	TRBJ1-2	-	CASSLAGEDWLYGYTF	TGTGCCAGCAGCTTGGCCGGGGAGGATTGGCTGTATGGCTACACCTTC
-	TRBV6-1	TRBJ2-1	-	CASSDFRGQPYNEQFF	TGTGCCAGCAGTGATTTCAGGGGTCAGCCCTACAATGAGCAGTTCTTC
-	TRBV18	TRBJ2-4	TRBD2	CASSPATSARWGYF	TGTGCCAGCTCTCCCGCGACTAGCGCGAGATGGGGGTACTTC
-	TRBV27	TRBJ2-1	TRBD1	CASSLGSGTGLGNEQFF	TGTGCCAGCAGTTTAGGAAGTGGGACAGGGTTAGGGAATGAGCAGTTCTTC
-	TRBV28	TRBJ2-1	-	CASRRDNEQFF	TGTGCCAGCAGGAGGGACAATGAGCAGTTCTTC